The present entry profiles one TCR beta chain with its context. Within the sample, other DNA sequences also encode this same CDR3. The J segment lost 2 bases and the V segment lost 6 bases, leaving 4 bases of the junction unmatched. CDR1 MNHNY and CDR2 SVGAGI come from the germline V gene (reference sequence). The CDR3 loop spans 14 amino acids. The sample belongs to a study of shared clonotypes between healthy human individuals. Assay: immunoSEQ multiplex PCR; the TCRdb copy retains only in-frame clones and omits some. Altogether about 660,000 clones are present, approximately 79% being singletons, with the ten largest covering less than 2%.

The sequencing input was memory CD4+ T cells sorted from blood. Subset given: CD45RA-negative fraction. The TCR originated in a woman in her thirties in good health. The chain links TRBV6-6 to TRBJ1-5; 7 bases line up with TRBD1. The DNA of the CDR3 is TGTGCCAGCAGCTTTGACAGGGGCAATCAGCCCCAGCATTTT. Its translation is CASSFDRGNQPQHF.